These 14 T cell receptor beta chains came from one sample sequenced in a study of T cells in Graves' hyperthyroidism and ophthalmopathy. Researchers took RNA transcripts and amplified the TCR beta CDR3 regions from them. The TCR CDR3 first-round RT-PCR relied on the HTBI primer set. TCRdb re-analysed the multiplex PCR reads in MiXCR, keeping a single row per CDR3 protein. The sample yields roughly 360,000 distinct CDR3 sequences, roughly 14% seen once. The source material was blood. Receptors originate from a man aged 25 to 40 with Graves' hyperthyroidism that later progressed to Graves' ophthalmopathy.

The chain recombines TRBV12-3 or TRBV12-4 with TRBJ1-2, with TRBD1 matching over 7 bases. V lost 3 bases to trimming and J lost 4 bases; unmatched junction nucleotides: 5. This CDR3 comprises 14 residues. Here the CDR3 DNA reads TGTGCCAGCAGTTTTGCAGGGGGGACCTATGGCTACACCTTC. It codes for CASSFAGGTYGYTF.

The chain joins TRBV10-3 to TRBJ1-2; a possible D gene is TRBD1 (6 bases). Germline V lookup: CDR1 ENHRY, CDR2 SYGVKD. With 3 bases removed from V and 5 bases from J, the gap between germline ends came to 16 bases. This CDR3 spans 15 amino acids. CDR3 loop: CAISERGQPKYGYTF. In nucleotides, the CDR3 is TGTGCCATCAGTGAAAGAGGACAGCCCAAATATGGCTACACCTTC.

This clonotype was observed at least ten times. The gene calls are TRBV11-2 and TRBJ2-7, with D perhaps matching TRBD2 (7 bases). The ends were cut back, 5 bases at V and 7 bases at J, with 24 bases in the middle. The CDR3 runs to 16 residues. Germline assignment: CDR1 SGHAT and CDR2 FQNNGV. CDR3 protein: CASSHLGGRGAGEQYF. As DNA, the CDR3 is TGTGCCAGCAGCCACTTGGGGGGGCGCGGAGCGGGGGAGCAGTACTTC.

In its sample, this clonotype was seen many times. The chain links TRBV6-1 to TRBJ1-5, with unresolved D. V was shortened by 6 bases and J by 0 bases, with 12 bases between the two germline ends. The CDR3 runs 15 residues. Germline CDR1 MNHNS, CDR2 SASEGT. CDR3 loop: CASSVGIYSNQPQHF. The CDR3 DNA reads TGTGCCAGCAGCGTAGGGATCTATAGCAATCAGCCCCAGCATTTT.

This clonotype was observed a handful of times. The rearrangement links TRBV3-1 to TRBJ1-4; 9 positions match TRBD1. This CDR3 has 16 amino acids. Germline assignment: CDR1 LGHDT and CDR2 YNNKEL (reference sequence). V lost 4 bases, J lost 1 base, and 4 bases stayed unmatched. Here the CDR3 reads CASSLNRGRTNEKLFF. The CDR3 nucleotides read TGTGCCAGCAGCCTCAACAGGGGGCGAACTAATGAAAAACTGTTTTTT.

This clonotype was seen at least ten times. CDR3 amino acids: CASSFRQSYNSPLHF. Here the CDR3 DNA reads TGTGCCAGCAGCTTCCGACAGAGCTATAATTCACCCCTCCACTTT. The chain combines TRBV13 with TRBJ1-6; D possibly corresponds to TRBD1 (5 bases). CDR1 is PRHDT, CDR2 FYEKMQ, per germline (reference sequence). The CDR3 runs 15 residues. Trimming cost V 3 bases and J 3 bases, with 9 bases left between them.

This clonotype occurred many times. The genes are TRBV9 and TRBJ1-1; D may be TRBD1 (5 bases). Germline-derived CDR1 and CDR2 are SGDLS and YYNGEE. With 2 bases removed from V and 6 bases from J, the gap between germline ends came to 11 bases. This CDR3 is built from 13 residues. CDR3 sequence: CASSVGAEPEAFF. CDR3 sequence (DNA): TGTGCCAGCAGCGTCGGGGCAGAGCCTGAAGCTTTCTTT.

This clonotype was found a few times. The junction does not match germline at one end; this may be a read error. The chain combines TRBV11-1 with TRBJ2-1; 8 bases align to TRBD1. Germline V gene data show CDR1 as SGHAT and CDR2 as FQDESV (reference sequence). The CDR3 sequence is 14 residues long. The CDR3 protein is CASSLGTGDNEQLF. CDR3 sequence (DNA): TGTGCCAGCAGCCTAGGGACAGGCGACAATGAGCAGCTCTTC.

This chain joins TRBV4-2 and TRBJ2-5; no clear D. This CDR3 has 16 amino acids. Trimming shortened V by 1 base and J by 0 bases, and 12 bases separated the two germline ends. Germline V CDR1 and CDR2: LGHNA, YNFKEQ. The CDR3 sequence is CASSQGALPYQETQYF. In DNA form, the CDR3 reads TGTGCCAGCAGCCAAGGCGCACTCCCGTACCAAGAGACCCAGTACTTC.

This clonotype appeared a single time. The chain uses TRBV20-1 and TRBJ2-1; D is unclear. The V and J ends lost 5 bases and 8 bases respectively, with 7 bases between them. Germline CDR1 is DFQATT and CDR2 is SNEGSKA (reference sequence). CDR3 length: 10 residues. The CDR3 DNA reads as TGCAGTGCTTCTGATGATGAGCAGTTCTTC. Translated: CSASDDEQFF.

This rearrangement joins TRBV12-3 or TRBV12-4 to TRBJ1-3; no firm D call. This CDR3 region has 15 residues. Trimming pared 6 bases from V and 8 bases from J, leaving 20 bases between. CDR3 sequence (DNA): TGTGCCAGCAGCCGCCCGACCGCCAAGGATCACACCATATATTTT. It is translated as CASSRPTAKDHTIYF.

Only a few counts were recorded for this clonotype. The genes are TRBV27 and TRBJ1-5; unclear D gene. CDR1 MNHEY and CDR2 SMNVEV come from the germline V gene (reference sequence). Trimming removed 5 bases from V and 5 bases from J, with 13 bases in between. The CDR3 loop spans 14 amino acids. In DNA form, the CDR3 reads TGTGCCAGCAGTATCACTAGGGCCGATCAGCCCCAGCATTTT. Its protein product is CASSITRADQPQHF.

This clonotype has more than one count but fewer than ten. This rearrangement joins TRBV30 to TRBJ1-2, with 7 positions matching TRBD1. CDR3 size: 16 residues. J was trimmed by 2 bases and V by 1 base; bases with no gene match: 10. Germline loops: CDR1 GTSNPN, CDR2 SVGIG (reference sequence). Here the CDR3 DNA reads TGTGCCTGGAGTGGTTTAACAGGGGACACGAACTATGGCTACACCTTC. It encodes CAWSGLTGDTNYGYTF.

A note on this clonotype: Possible read error: a much larger clone is one base away. This rearrangement joins TRBV6-2 or TRBV6-3 to TRBJ2-7; 7 bases are a match to TRBD1. Germline V lookup: CDR1 MNHEY, CDR2 SVGEGT. The CDR3 sequence is 16 residues long. The CDR3 nucleotides are TGTGCCAGCAGTGGCAACAGGGGTCCAAGCTCCTACGAGCGGTACTTC. The encoded protein is CASSGNRGPSSYERYF.